Below are 14 T cell receptor beta chains sequenced from a single sample in a study of T cell repertoires in cytomegalovirus infection. TCRdb fed the reads into MiXCR, producing one record per CDR3 protein. The repertoire holds over 100,000 distinct CDR3 sequences, with about a tenth as singletons. Their target antigens are unknown. Input material: PBMCs, sequenced either directly or after in vitro stimulation (not recorded which). These receptors all come from a human donor in good health (CMV status not recorded). Some clones in this sample may be carry-over from other donors' samples.

This clonotype was seen many times. The gene calls are TRBV12-3 or TRBV12-4 and TRBJ1-5, with D hard to call. Trimming took 7 bases from V and 5 from J, leaving 15 bases between them. The CDR3 runs 14 residues. The chain's CDR3 is CASTSRSFYQPQHF. In DNA form, the CDR3 reads TGTGCCAGCACCTCCCGGAGCTTTTATCAGCCCCAGCATTTT.

This rearrangement joins TRBV6-1 to TRBJ1-5, with 8 bases aligning to TRBD1. With V trimmed by 5 bases and J by 5 bases, 14 bases remained unmatched. The CDR3 loop spans 17 amino acids. Germline CDR1 is MNHNS and CDR2 is SASEGT. Written as DNA, the CDR3 is TGTGCCAGCAGTTTAATTTGGACAGGGACTTCCCATCAGCCCCAGCATTTT. This gives the protein CASSLIWTGTSHQPQHF.

This clonotype has a handful of counts. The genes are TRBV28 and TRBJ2-2; D is possibly TRBD1 or TRBD2 (5 bases each). The CDR3 has 20 amino acids. Germline CDR1 and CDR2: MDHEN and SYDVKM. V was trimmed by 4 bases and J by 2 bases, leaving 26 bases between them. CDR3 sequence reads: CASSSRWDDAPVSNTGELFF. Here the CDR3 DNA reads TGTGCCAGCAGTTCCCGGTGGGACGACGCGCCAGTAAGCAACACCGGGGAGCTGTTTTTT.

This clonotype was counted only a few times. This chain joins TRBV20-1 and TRBJ2-1; possibly TRBD1 or TRBD2 for D (6 bases each). The CDR3 is made up of 16 amino acids. Trimming left V 3 bases short and J 6 bases short, with 21 bases between. Germline V CDR1 and CDR2: DFQATT, SNEGSKA (reference sequence). The CDR3 region has the DNA TGCAGTGCTAGTAGTTCGGGGGCGGACTCTTTCAATGAGCAGTTCTTC. It translates to CSASSSGADSFNEQFF.

J is TRBJ2-4 and V is TRBV3-1, with 7 bases matching TRBD1. Germline V CDR1 and CDR2: LGHDT, YNNKEL (reference sequence). V was clipped by 3 bases and J by 0 bases; unmatched bases: 8. CDR3 size: 17 residues. The CDR3 bases are TGTGCCAGCAGCCAGCGTCGGACAGGCCTAGCCAAAAACATTCAGTACTTC. As protein: CASSQRRTGLAKNIQYF.

This clonotype was found a few times. The chain recombines TRBV27 with TRBJ2-7, with D tentatively TRBD1 (5 bases). Germline values: CDR1 MNHEY, CDR2 SMNVEV (reference sequence). The CDR3 has 18 amino acids. V was clipped by 2 bases and J by 0 bases, with 20 bases between them. CDR3 amino acids: CASSLGRQRKLSSYEQYF. The CDR3 region has the DNA TGTGCCAGCAGTTTAGGTAGACAGCGAAAGCTTAGCTCCTACGAGCAGTACTTC.

This clonotype was counted many times. The CDR3 DNA sequence: TGTGCCAGCAGCTTACAACAGGGGGCACGTGATGAAGCTTTCTTT. This encodes CASSLQQGARDEAFF. The chain recombines TRBV7-9 with TRBJ1-1; 9 bases line up with TRBD1. The CDR3 covers 15 residues. V shed 2 bases, J shed 7 bases, and the junction held 8 bases outside the gene matches. The germline CDR1 and CDR2 sequences are SEHNR and FQNEAQ (reference sequence).

This clonotype was seen repeatedly, ten times or more. The CDR3 protein is CASSFHGRGSGYTF. CDR3 sequence (DNA): TGTGCCAGCAGCTTTCACGGCAGGGGCAGTGGCTACACCTTC. The V call is TRBV7-9, the J call TRBJ1-2, with D perhaps TRBD1 (6 bases). Germline CDR1 reads SEHNR; CDR2 reads FQNEAQ (reference sequence). V was pared by 3 bases and J by 7 bases, with 15 bases between. The CDR3 totals 14 residues.

In its sample, this clonotype was seen a few times. This chain uses TRBV27 with TRBJ1-1, with a tentative D call TRBD1 (5 bases). Germline V gene sequence: CDR1 MNHEY, CDR2 SMNVEV (reference sequence). The CDR3 spans 14 residues. Trimming took 3 bases from V and 4 from J, leaving 12 bases between them. CDR3 coding DNA: TGTGCCAGCAGTTTGCGCCGTGGGGGCACTGAAGCTTTCTTT. Translation: CASSLRRGGTEAFF.

The table lists this clonotype with a few counts. This sequence joins TRBV30 and TRBJ2-3, with D possibly TRBD2 on 5 matching bases. CDR3 length: 14 residues. Trimming removed 4 bases from V and 0 bases from J, with 11 bases in between. Germline loops: CDR1 GTSNPN, CDR2 SVGIG (reference sequence). The CDR3 reads CAWTLQRSTDTQYF. The CDR3 DNA is TGTGCCTGGACCCTCCAGCGGAGCACAGATACGCAGTATTTT.

The chain employs TRBV5-4 and TRBJ2-1; 9 bases align to TRBD1. This CDR3 region has 15 residues. Trimming cost V 2 bases and J 7 bases; bases outside gene matches: 7. Germline lookup yields CDR1 SGHNT and CDR2 YYREEE (reference sequence). The CDR3 loop reads CASSFVGTGSNEQFF. DNA of the CDR3: TGTGCCAGCAGCTTCGTTGGGACAGGGTCTAATGAGCAGTTCTTC.

This clonotype appeared many times. This chain connects TRBV15 to TRBJ2-2; tentative D call: TRBD1 (6 bases). The length of the CDR3 is 16 residues. V was shortened by 1 base and J by 5 bases, with 14 bases between the two germline ends. Germline values: CDR1 LNHNV, CDR2 YYDKDF (reference sequence). The CDR3 region is CATSRAMDRTTGELFF. CDR3 in DNA: TGTGCCACCAGCAGAGCTATGGACAGAACTACCGGGGAGCTGTTTTTT.

This clonotype was observed a few times. The V and J genes are TRBV28 and TRBJ2-1; maybe TRBD2 (6 bases). Germline CDR1 reads MDHEN; CDR2 reads SYDVKM. The CDR3 consists of 14 residues. V was shortened by 7 bases and J by 7 bases, with 17 bases between the two germline ends. CDR3 amino acids: CASKRDSTVNEQFF. The CDR3 nucleotides are TGTGCCAGCAAACGGGACTCCACGGTGAATGAGCAGTTCTTC.

This clonotype was detected a few times. V is TRBV15 and J is TRBJ2-2; D gene uncertain. Trimming took off 0 bases at V and 2 bases at J, with 16 bases between the two ends. Germline V gene data show CDR1 as LNHNV and CDR2 as YYDKDF (reference sequence). CDR3 length: 18 amino acids. CDR3 sequence reads: CATSRDRRIPSNTGELFF. The CDR3 DNA is TGTGCCACCAGCAGAGATAGACGGATTCCCTCAAACACCGGGGAGCTGTTTTTT.